Below are 9 T cell receptor beta chains sequenced from a single sample in a study of T cell repertoires in cytomegalovirus infection. TCRdb reprocessed the reads with MiXCR, giving one entry per CDR3 protein. Of about 600,000 distinct CDR3 sequences listed, approximately 25% are singletons. Sequencing used CD8+ T cells from PBMCs. These receptors all stem from a human donor in good health (CMV status not recorded). Some clones in this sample may be carry-over from other donors' samples.

The V gene is TRBV25-1, the J gene TRBJ1-1; D perhaps matches TRBD1 (6 bases). The germline V gene has CDR1 MGHDK and CDR2 SYGVNS. The CDR3 is 11 amino acids. The V end lost 10 bases, the J end lost 11 bases, and 17 bases lay between the germline ends. DNA for the CDR3: TGTGCCACCCGGGCCGGGGGCGCGGCTTTCTTT. Protein product: CATRAGGAAFF. Together with reference TRBV25-1 and TRBJ1-1, the CDR3 gives the full variable domain: EADIYQTPRYLVIGTGKKITLECSQTMGHDKMYWYQQDPGMELHLIHYSYGVNSTEKGDLSSESTVSRIRTEHFPLTLESARPSHTSQYLCATRAGGAAFFGQGTRLTVV.

The chain couples TRBV29-1 to TRBJ2-7; D possibly corresponds to TRBD1 (6 bases). V shed 1 base and J shed 3 bases, with 10 bases lying between them. CDR3 length equals 13 residues. The germline V gene has CDR1 SQVTM and CDR2 ANQGSEA. CDR3 DNA sequence: TGCAGCGTTGAAGGTCTCAGGGGCTACGAGCAGTACTTC. Its protein is CSVEGLRGYEQYF.

This chain links TRBV7-3 with TRBJ2-1; D is perhaps TRBD1 (6 bases). Germline CDR1 SGHTA, CDR2 FQGTGA. The ends were cut back, 2 bases at V and 7 bases at J, with 18 bases in the middle. The length of the CDR3 is 16 residues. The CDR3 nucleotides read TGTGCCAGCAGCTTAGTAAGGAAGGACAGATCGAATGAGCAGTTCTTC. Its translation is CASSLVRKDRSNEQFF.

The chain combines TRBV7-9 with TRBJ2-7; D not resolved. The germline CDR1 and CDR2 sequences are SEHNR and FQNEAQ (reference sequence). The CDR3 length is 12 residues. V was pared by 1 base and J by 3 bases, with 4 bases between. This chain's CDR3 is CASSLENYEQYV. The CDR3 DNA is TGTGCCAGCAGCTTAGAGAACTACGAGCAGTACGTC.

This clonotype was found a few times. The chain combines TRBV28 with TRBJ2-7; the D call may be TRBD1 or TRBD2 (5 bases each). The V gene's germline CDR1 is MDHEN and CDR2 SYDVKM. The V and J ends lost 3 bases and 3 bases respectively, with 18 bases between them. The CDR3 contains 16 residues. CDR3 residues: CASSLVTSGASYEQYV. The CDR3 region has the DNA TGTGCCAGCAGTTTGGTGACATCCGGGGCGAGCTACGAGCAGTACGTC.

This clonotype was observed many times. The chain is built from TRBV19 and TRBJ1-1; 8 bases map to TRBD1. Per germline, CDR1 LNHDA and CDR2 SQIVND (reference sequence). This CDR3 is built from 17 residues. V gave up 2 bases and J gave up 4 bases; unmatched junction bases: 12. The CDR3 bases are TGTGCCAGTAGTATACAGGGGGCGTATCGTTCAAGCACTGAAGCTTTCTTT. Residues: CASSIQGAYRSSTEAFF.

This clonotype was counted a few times. This CDR3 reads CSVEGRDEQYF. The CDR3 region has the DNA TGCAGCGTTGAGGGTAGAGACGAGCAGTACTTC. This chain uses TRBV29-1 with TRBJ2-7; D is unresolved. The CDR3 contains 11 residues. V was trimmed by 3 bases and J by 5 bases, leaving 8 bases between them. Germline CDR1 reads SQVTM; CDR2 reads ANQGSEA.

This clonotype was recorded at least ten times. The V and J genes are TRBV28 and TRBJ2-1; D gene unclear. Germline V gene lookup returns CDR1 MDHEN and CDR2 SYDVKM. V was trimmed by 3 bases and J by 3 bases, leaving 12 bases between them. CDR3 size: 15 residues. The CDR3 loop reads CASSFQRPYYNEQFF. The CDR3 coding sequence is TGTGCCAGCAGTTTCCAACGACCCTACTACAATGAGCAGTTCTTC.

V gene TRBV6-5 combines with J gene TRBJ2-1, with a tentative D call TRBD2 (7 bases). V shed 0 bases and J shed 8 bases, with 8 bases lying between them. Germline V gene data show CDR1 as MNHEY and CDR2 as SVGAGI. The CDR3 has 13 residues. The CDR3: CASSYSGGHEQFF. The CDR3 DNA is TGTGCCAGCAGTTACTCGGGGGGGCATGAGCAGTTCTTC.